The 22 T cell receptor beta chains presented below share a single source sample, sequenced in a study of T-cell reconstitution after alpha-beta-depleted transplantation in children. It was with unique molecular identifiers that the TCRbeta library was prepared. MiXCR, run by TCRdb on the PCR reads, gives a single entry per CDR3 protein. The data hold just under 250,000 distinct CDR3 sequences, with about 26% observed a single time. The sample here was PBMCs, taken before TCRalphabeta/CD19-depleted stem cell transplant. The receptors shown here come from a girl aged 2-9 years with Fanconi anemia, due to receive a stem cell transplant.

This clonotype appeared a few times. This chain links TRBV20-1 with TRBJ2-7; no firm D call. The V gene's germline CDR1 is DFQATT and CDR2 SNEGSKA (reference sequence). This CDR3 is 11 amino acids long. Trimming took 3 bases from V and 1 from J, leaving 4 bases between them. CDR3 bases: TGCAGTGCTAGTAAGTCCTACGAGCAGTACTTC. Translating it yields CSASKSYEQYF.

The V gene is TRBV12-3 or TRBV12-4, the J gene TRBJ1-3; the D is unclear. The CDR3 contains 14 residues. Trimming stripped 2 bases from V and 0 bases from J, with 5 bases between. CDR3: CASSLLDSGNTIYF. The CDR3 coding sequence is TGTGCCAGCAGTTTACTGGACTCTGGAAACACCATATATTTT.

This clonotype appeared many times. This sequence joins TRBV12-3 or TRBV12-4 and TRBJ1-6, with D uncertain. This CDR3 is 13 amino acids long. V was pared by 5 bases and J by 7 bases, with 9 bases between. The CDR3 DNA is TGTGCCAGCAGTGCATTACCGAATTCACCCCTCCACTTT. Encoded protein: CASSALPNSPLHF.

The rearrangement joins TRBV29-1 to TRBJ2-5; unclear D gene. The CDR3 has 12 residues. The germline V gene encodes CDR1 SQVTM and CDR2 ANQGSEA. Trimming left V 4 bases short and J 4 bases short, with 10 bases between. In nucleotides, the CDR3 is TGCAGCGTTGTCGGTTACACAGAGACCCAGTACTTC. This codes for CSVVGYTETQYF.

The rearrangement joins TRBV20-1 to TRBJ2-3, with a possible D match to TRBD1 (5 bases). Trimming left V 5 bases short and J 2 bases short, with 11 bases between. This CDR3 region has 13 residues. Germline assignment: CDR1 DFQATT and CDR2 SNEGSKA (reference sequence). The CDR3 region has the DNA TGCAGTGCTTTCAGGGTAAACACAGATACGCAGTATTTT. Translation: CSAFRVNTDTQYF.

In this sample, this clonotype turned up many times. This chain connects TRBV7-3 to TRBJ2-3; TRBD1 matches at 10 bases. This CDR3 contains 12 residues. Trimming at V came to 5 bases and at J to 8 bases, leaving 1 base not matched to a gene. From germline, CDR1 is SGHTA and CDR2 FQGTGA. CDR3 coding DNA: TGTGCCAGCAGCCGGACAGGGGGTACGCAGTATTTT. Translated: CASSRTGGTQYF.

This clonotype was seen only a few times. This chain connects TRBV7-9 to TRBJ2-7; the match to TRBD1 covers 7 bases. This CDR3 comprises 15 residues. Per germline, CDR1 SEHNR and CDR2 FQNEAQ (reference sequence). V trimming: 3 bases; J trimming: 3 bases; junction bases outside the gene matches: 8. The CDR3 sequence is CASSFKDRRHYEQYF. For the CDR3, the DNA is TGTGCCAGCAGCTTCAAGGACAGGCGCCACTACGAGCAGTACTTC.

This clonotype has a handful of counts. V and J are TRBV5-1 and TRBJ2-1, with 8 bases that match TRBD1. The CDR3 loop spans 15 amino acids. Trimming at V came to 2 bases and at J to 2 bases, leaving 3 bases not matched to a gene. Germline lookup yields CDR1 SGHRS and CDR2 YFSETQ. CDR3 bases: TGCGCCAGCAGCTTAGGACAGGGCACCTACAATGAGCAGTTCTTC. It is translated as CASSLGQGTYNEQFF.

This clonotype was observed many times. V is TRBV5-1 and J is TRBJ1-1; D is possibly TRBD1 (5 bases). The CDR3 is made up of 15 amino acids. In germline, CDR1 is SGHRS, CDR2 YFSETQ. The V end lost 0 bases, the J end lost 0 bases, and 9 bases lay between the germline ends. CDR3 coding DNA: TGCGCCAGCAGCTTGGCGGTGGGGCTGAACACTGAAGCTTTCTTT. This codes for CASSLAVGLNTEAFF.

The table lists this clonotype with many counts. The chain uses TRBV29-1 and TRBJ2-2, with D possibly TRBD1 on 5 matching bases. Per the germline V gene, CDR1 is SQVTM and CDR2 is ANQGSEA. The CDR3 covers 14 residues. V was trimmed by 6 bases and J by 0 bases, leaving 11 bases between them. CDR3 region: CSVQTESNTGELFF. Written as DNA, the CDR3 is TGCAGCGTCCAGACAGAGTCGAACACCGGGGAGCTGTTTTTT.

This clonotype was detected many times. The CDR3 nucleotides read TGCGCCAGCAGCTCGGTAGCGGGAGAGGATACGCAGTATTTT. It encodes CASSSVAGEDTQYF. This chain connects TRBV5-1 to TRBJ2-3, with TRBD2 matching 9 bases. The CDR3 sequence is 14 residues long. V lost 3 bases, J lost 6 bases, and 5 bases stayed unmatched. Germline assignment: CDR1 SGHRS and CDR2 YFSETQ.

This clonotype was picked up many times. V usage is TRBV29-1 and J usage is TRBJ2-1; the D is unclear. The ends were cut back, 4 bases at V and 3 bases at J, with 10 bases in the middle. This CDR3 contains 13 residues. Germline-derived CDR1 and CDR2 are SQVTM and ANQGSEA. The CDR3 region is CSVGEPGYNEQFF. The CDR3 coding sequence is TGCAGCGTTGGGGAACCCGGCTACAATGAGCAGTTCTTC.

This clonotype occurred a few times. This chain joins TRBV28 and TRBJ1-2; D call uncertain. Germline CDR1 is MDHEN and CDR2 is SYDVKM. Trimming cost V 4 bases and J 3 bases, with 9 bases left between them. The CDR3 has 13 amino acids. CDR3 DNA: TGTGCCAGCAGTTCCCCCAGGTACTATGGCTACACCTTC. Protein: CASSSPRYYGYTF.

Many counts were recorded for this clonotype. This chain joins TRBV29-1 and TRBJ2-3; D is uncertain. Per germline, CDR1 SQVTM and CDR2 ANQGSEA. This CDR3 spans 14 amino acids. Trimming removed 7 bases from V and 2 bases from J, with 16 bases in between. CDR3 amino acids: CSADRRVSTDTQYF. CDR3 sequence (DNA): TGCAGCGCCGATCGTAGGGTATCCACAGATACGCAGTATTTT.

This sequence joins TRBV7-2 and TRBJ2-1, with 7 nucleotides matching TRBD2. Germline CDR1 is SGHTA and CDR2 is FQGNSA. The trim removed 3 bases at V and 6 bases at J, leaving 11 bases unmatched. This CDR3 region has 16 residues. The CDR3 DNA reads as TGTGCCAGCAGCTTCCCCGGGACTATGGCCCCCAATGAGCAGTTCTTC. Its translation: CASSFPGTMAPNEQFF.

V gene TRBV20-1 combines with J gene TRBJ2-1, with 11 bases aligning to TRBD2. The CDR3 consists of 13 residues. The germline V gene has CDR1 DFQATT and CDR2 SNEGSKA (reference sequence). The CDR3 sequence: CRLAGEVYNEQFF. The CDR3 DNA sequence: TGCAGACTAGCGGGAGAGGTCTACAATGAGCAGTTCTTC.

This clonotype has at least ten counts. The CDR3 spells CAISELVTSGRVTYEQYF. The CDR3, as DNA: TGTGCCATCAGTGAGTTGGTGACTAGCGGGAGAGTAACCTACGAGCAGTACTTC. This chain connects TRBV10-3 to TRBJ2-7, with 12 positions matching TRBD2. The CDR3 sequence is 18 residues long. With 1 base clipped from V and 2 bases from J, the junction kept 9 bases outside the gene matches. The V gene's germline CDR1 is ENHRY and CDR2 SYGVKD.

This clonotype was seen at least ten times. The rearrangement links TRBV29-1 to TRBJ1-2, with D perhaps matching TRBD1 (5 bases). Looked up from germline, CDR1 is SQVTM and CDR2 is ANQGSEA. Trimming stripped 4 bases from V and 6 bases from J, with 6 bases between. This CDR3 spans 10 amino acids. The CDR3 region has the DNA TGCAGCGTTGCGGGGGATGGCTACACCTTC. The encoded protein is CSVAGDGYTF.

The chain is built from TRBV13 and TRBJ2-1; possibly TRBD1 or TRBD2 for D (5 bases each). The germline V gene has CDR1 PRHDT and CDR2 FYEKMQ (reference sequence). V lost 8 bases and J lost 2, with 22 bases in between. The CDR3 totals 17 residues. The CDR3 DNA is TGTGCCAGCGGCCTGGGAGAGGGGTTCCTAGCCTACAATGAGCAGTTCTTC. Its translation is CASGLGEGFLAYNEQFF.

This clonotype has a count of ten or more. The rearrangement joins TRBV27 to TRBJ2-1; possibly TRBD2 for D (5 bases). This CDR3 contains 16 residues. The V gene lost 5 bases and the J gene lost 7 bases, with 21 bases spanning the gap. Germline lookup yields CDR1 MNHEY and CDR2 SMNVEV (reference sequence). The CDR3 sequence is CASSPGIGVLLNEQFF. CDR3 sequence (DNA): TGTGCCAGCAGTCCTGGGATCGGGGTTCTCCTTAATGAGCAGTTCTTC.

The table lists this clonotype with many counts. The J gene is TRBJ1-2, the V gene TRBV20-1; D gene uncertain. Germline CDR1 and CDR2: DFQATT and SNEGSKA (reference sequence). V shed 4 bases and J shed 5 bases, with 11 bases lying between them. This CDR3 has 12 residues. CDR3 protein: CSATYSYYGYTF. The CDR3 region has the DNA TGCAGTGCTACGTACAGCTATTATGGCTACACCTTC.

This clonotype was observed many times. J is TRBJ2-7 and V is TRBV27; TRBD1 agrees at 9 bases. The CDR3 covers 16 residues. Germline V gene sequence: CDR1 MNHEY, CDR2 SMNVEV (reference sequence). V lost 2 bases, J lost 3 bases, and 8 bases stayed unmatched. The CDR3 spells CASSLARDRALYEQYF. The CDR3 nucleotides read TGTGCCAGCAGTTTAGCCCGGGACAGGGCTCTCTACGAGCAGTACTTC.